Listed below are T cell receptor beta chains from one sample, sequenced in a study of T cell changes during pregnancy in multiple sclerosis. The data were produced by immunoSEQ multiplex PCR, yet TCRdb's version contains in-frame clones alone and is incomplete. The sample has about 40,000 clones; roughly nine tenths are singletons. The sequencing here drew on CD4+ T cells from peripheral blood mononuclear cells, taken in the first trimester of pregnancy. These receptors all stem from a female donor with multiple sclerosis, enrolled in a pregnancy study. Each CDR3 is given with its conserved first and last residue. D genes are given only for firm matches. The size entry is marked missing in some rows and otherwise reads once, few, many or a size class.

j_call clone_size v_call d_call cdr3_nt cdr3_aa
TRBJ1-6 NA TRBV7-6 NA TGTGCCAGCAGCTTATATGACAGTAATAATTCACCCCTCCACTTT CASSLYDSNNSPLHF
TRBJ1-3 NA TRBV2 NA TGTGCCAGCAGTCTCCTATTAGGAAACACCATATATTTT CASSLLLGNTIYF
TRBJ2-7 NA TRBV7-9 NA TGTGCCAGCAGCTTAAACATAGGGGTTGACCACGAGCAGTACTTC CASSLNIGVDHEQYF
TRBJ2-7 NA TRBV9 NA TGTGCCAGCAGCGTAGCATCGACTAGCTCCTACGAGCAGTACTTC CASSVASTSSYEQYF
TRBJ1-2 once TRBV2 NA TGTGCCAGCAGTGAAGCACGGGTACTCTATGGCTACACCTTC CASSEARVLYGYTF
TRBJ2-2 NA TRBV4-3 NA TGCGCCAGCAGCCAAGACCCGGGGGGCCTGGGAGCCGGGGAGCTGTTTTTT CASSQDPGGLGAGELFF
TRBJ2-5 few TRBV4-1 TRBD2 TGCGCCAGCAGCCCAGGCCAAACTAGCGGACAAGAGACCCAGTACTTC CASSPGQTSGQETQYF
TRBJ2-2 NA TRBV9 NA TGTGCCAGCAGCGAGGGGTGGGGCGGGGCGAACACCGGGGAGCTGTTTTTT CASSEGWGGANTGELFF
TRBJ1-1 NA TRBV11-2 NA TGTGCCAGCAGCCCCAGGGACTTTCGCCCGGAAGCTTTCTTT CASSPRDFRPEAFF
TRBJ2-2 NA TRBV2 NA TGTGCCAGTAAAGCGACAGTTAACACCGGGGAGCTGTTTTTT CASKATVNTGELFF
TRBJ1-1 NA TRBV18 NA TGTGCCAGCTCACCCCGGACAGTATTGAACACTGAAGCTTTCTTT CASSPRTVLNTEAFF
TRBJ2-1 few TRBV5-1 TRBD2 TGCGCCACCGGAACTAGCGGGAGGGCGAATGAGCAGTTCTTC CATGTSGRANEQFF
TRBJ2-1 NA TRBV27 NA TGTGCCAGCAGTTCGGTTGGCGCGGGACGTAACAATGAGCAGTTCTTC CASSSVGAGRNNEQFF
TRBJ2-1 NA TRBV9 TRBD2 TGTGCCAGCAGCGGAGGGGCGGGGGCCTACAATGAGCAGTTCTTC CASSGGAGAYNEQFF
TRBJ1-1 NA TRBV2 NA TGTGCCAGCAGTGAAGCTTGGCAGGACAAAGCTTTCTTT CASSEAWQDKAFF
TRBJ1-3 NA TRBV6-5 NA TGTGCCAGCAGTTTGACAGCTTCCGGCACCATATATTTT CASSLTASGTIYF
TRBJ1-5 NA TRBV27 NA TGTGCCAGCAGTTTTGGGGCAGGAAGGACCCTCCCCCAGCATTTT CASSFGAGRTLPQHF
TRBJ1-2 NA TRBV19 NA TGTGCCAGTAGTATAGACCCCACTAACTATGGCTACACCTTC CASSIDPTNYGYTF
TRBJ1-4 NA TRBV7-9 NA TGTGCCAGCAGCTTAGGATTTAGGGGCTTAGAGGAAAAACTGTTTTTT CASSLGFRGLEEKLFF
TRBJ2-3 NA TRBV6-6 TRBD2 TGTGCCAGCAGTTACGGTAGCGGGGGACTTGGGGATACGCAGTATTTT CASSYGSGGLGDTQYF
TRBJ2-5 NA TRBV6-7 TRBD1 TGTGCCAGCAGCCGTCGACGACAGGGGGCAGAGACCCAGTACTTC CASSRRRQGAETQYF
TRBJ1-1 NA TRBV4-3 NA TGCGCCAGCAGCCAAGATCGGGCCAAACTAGGCGCTTTCTTT CASSQDRAKLGAFF
TRBJ1-1 NA TRBV7-9 NA TGTGCCAGCAGCATGTACCAGGGGAACACTGAAGCTTTCTTT CASSMYQGNTEAFF
TRBJ2-6 NA TRBV2 TRBD1 TGTGCCAGCACCTCTATCTTAGGCAGGGGGAACGAAAGATCTGGGGCCAACGTCCTGACTTTC CASTSILGRGNERSGANVLTF
TRBJ2-1 NA TRBV6-4 TRBD2 TGTGCCAGCAGTGACTCGATCGGGAGGCTAGCGGGAGTAAATGAGCAGTTCTTC CASSDSIGRLAGVNEQFF
TRBJ1-3 NA TRBV30 NA TGTGCCTGGGCGGGGGATCCTGGAAACACCATATATTTT CAWAGDPGNTIYF
TRBJ1-2 NA TRBV10-3 NA TGTGCCATCAGTGATCCGGGGGTCTATGGCTACACCTTC CAISDPGVYGYTF
TRBJ1-5 NA TRBV19 TRBD1 TGTGCCAGTAGTATAGGTCCGGGACAGGGATCGCTTAGCAATCAGCCCCAGCATTTT CASSIGPGQGSLSNQPQHF
TRBJ2-1 NA TRBV19 TRBD2 TGTGCCAGTAGGCGAGGGCTAGCGGACCAAGGGGTTGAGCAGTTCTTC CASRRGLADQGVEQFF
TRBJ1-5 NA TRBV7-2 NA TGTGCCAGCAGCTTAATATGGGGAGAGAGTCAGCCCCAGCATTTT CASSLIWGESQPQHF
TRBJ2-1 NA TRBV11-3 NA TGTGCCAGCAGCTTAGCGGGGGGCCTTTACAATGAGCAGTTCTTC CASSLAGGLYNEQFF
TRBJ1-1 once TRBV6-5 NA TGTGCCAGCAGTTCCAGGGTGAAGTGGACTGAAGCTTTCTTT CASSSRVKWTEAFF
TRBJ2-3 NA TRBV11-2 TRBD2 TGTGCCAGCAGTCGGGAGGCAGATACGCAGTATTTT CASSREADTQYF
TRBJ1-2 once TRBV5-5 TRBD1 TGTGCCAGCAGCTTGGATCCAGGGGGCGGCTATGGCTACACCTTC CASSLDPGGGYGYTF
TRBJ1-3 NA TRBV19 TRBD1 TGTGCCAGTCGCAGGGACAGGGGAAGAAACACCATATATTTT CASRRDRGRNTIYF
TRBJ1-1 NA TRBV2 NA TGTGCCAGCAGGGACAGCTTGAACACTGAAGCTTTCTTT CASRDSLNTEAFF
TRBJ2-5 NA TRBV30 TRBD2 TGTGCCTGGAGTCCCTCTCGGACTAGCGGGGGGTTCCAAGAGACCCAGTACTTC CAWSPSRTSGGFQETQYF
TRBJ1-1 once TRBV6-1 NA TGTGCCAGCGCACAGGGTATGAACACTGAAGCTTTCTTT CASAQGMNTEAFF
TRBJ2-3 NA TRBV28 NA TGTGCCAGCAGCCAGTCGGGACTGGCTAGCACAGATACGCAGTATTTT CASSQSGLASTDTQYF
TRBJ2-4 NA TRBV27 TRBD1 TGTGCCAGCAGTTTATCGCCTGCCCCGACAGGGGTCAAAAACATTCAGTACTTC CASSLSPAPTGVKNIQYF
TRBJ2-3 NA TRBV7-9 TRBD1 TGTGCCAGCAACTTACCGGGACAGCACATGGATACGCAGTATTTT CASNLPGQHMDTQYF
TRBJ1-1 NA TRBV5-4 TRBD1 TGTGCCAGCAGCCCGGGACAGGTGAACACTGAAGCTTTCTTT CASSPGQVNTEAFF
TRBJ1-1 NA TRBV7-9 NA TGTGCCAGCAGCACCCAGGGGAGGGACACTGAAGCTTTCTTT CASSTQGRDTEAFF
TRBJ1-2 NA TRBV6-5 NA TGTGCCAGCAGTTACTTAGCGGGGATCAGGGGCTACACCTTC CASSYLAGIRGYTF
TRBJ2-3 NA TRBV5-1 NA TGCGCCAGCAGCTTGGCTGCGGGCCCTAGCACAGATACGCAGTATTTT CASSLAAGPSTDTQYF
TRBJ1-6 NA TRBV2 NA TGTGCCAGCAGTGAGAGACGCGGGGATTCACCCCTCCACTTT CASSERRGDSPLHF
TRBJ2-5 few TRBV6-1 TRBD1 TGTGCCAGCAGATCGGGACAGCAAGAGACCCAGTACTTC CASRSGQQETQYF
TRBJ2-7 NA TRBV6-5 NA TGTGCCAGCAGTTACTCGTCCGGGGGGCAGGTCTACGAGCAGTACTTC CASSYSSGGQVYEQYF
TRBJ1-2 NA TRBV29-1 NA TGCAGCGTTAGGGGAATTCCGGGCTACACCTTC CSVRGIPGYTF
TRBJ2-1 NA TRBV4-3 TRBD2 TGCGCCAGCAGCCAAGATGTCTGGCGGGGGGGCTACAATGAGCAGTTCTTC CASSQDVWRGGYNEQFF
TRBJ2-2 NA TRBV10-1 NA TGCGCCAGCACCCCCGGGATAGTAGGGACCGGGGAGCTGTTTTTT CASTPGIVGTGELFF
TRBJ2-3 NA TRBV5-1 NA TGCGCCAGCAGCCGGGGGGACACAGGCACAGATACGCAGTATTTT CASSRGDTGTDTQYF
TRBJ1-3 NA TRBV6-5 NA TGTGCCAGCAGGCGCCCCGGTGGTGAAGGAAACACCATATATTTT CASRRPGGEGNTIYF
TRBJ2-1 NA TRBV27 TRBD1 TGTGCCAGTAGTTTGAAAAAACGGACAGGGCTTTTCTTCAGGGATGAGCAGTTCTTC CASSLKKRTGLFFRDEQFF
TRBJ1-1 NA TRBV11-2 TRBD1 TGTGCCAGCAGCTTAGTTCAGGGGGCGCCCCCTGAAGCTTTCTTT CASSLVQGAPPEAFF
TRBJ1-2 NA TRBV2 NA TGTGCCAGCAGTGTGGCCAGGGCAAATGGCTACACCTTC CASSVARANGYTF
TRBJ2-3 NA TRBV30 NA TGTGCCGGACACCCAGCTAGCACAGATACGCAGTATTTT CAGHPASTDTQYF
TRBJ2-1 NA TRBV5-1 NA TGCGCCAGCAGCTTGGGAGGCGACAATGAGCAGTTCTTC CASSLGGDNEQFF
TRBJ1-2 NA TRBV7-9 TRBD1 TGTGCCAGCAGCGTAACAGGGGGCTATGGCTACACCTTC CASSVTGGYGYTF
TRBJ1-2 NA TRBV5-1 TRBD1 TGCGCCAGCAGCACGGGACAGCCAAACTATGGCTACACCTTC CASSTGQPNYGYTF